The rows below give T cell receptor beta chains drawn from one sample of a study of T cell responses to AZD1222 COVID-19 vaccine. TCRdb keeps only in-frame clones here, not all; method: immunoSEQ multiplex PCR. In the table there are roughly 180,000 clones, about 90% of which are singletons. Sequenced material: peripheral blood, taken on day 0 of AZD1222 vaccination. These receptors were obtained from an adult in good health. Both conserved end residues are part of each CDR3. The D gene is left open where the match is weak.

>TRBD1|TRBV2|TRBJ2-7
CASSRDRGSYEQYF
>NA|TRBV14|TRBJ1-6
CASSQDLGNSPLHF
>TRBD2|TRBV7-8|TRBJ2-7
CASSPQRASGRNYEQYF
>NA|TRBV7-3|TRBJ1-2
CASSFSGQTGRGYTF
>NA|TRBV25-1|TRBJ2-2
CASSEWRDRNTGELFF
>TRBD2|TRBV7-8|TRBJ2-1
CASSSRGLAVDEQFF
>TRBD1|TRBV15|TRBJ1-6
CATSRGDRGMNSPLHF
>NA|TRBV15|TRBJ1-2
CATSRAQGYYGYTF
>NA|TRBV3-1/TRBV3-2|TRBJ1-5
CASSQTTVGPQHF
>NA|TRBV7-2|TRBJ1-1
CASSSRALGSGNTEAFF
>TRBD2|TRBV11-2|TRBJ2-3
CASSLTRGSTDTQYF
>NA|TRBV23-1|TRBJ1-4
CAGQGGTFF
>NA|TRBV27|TRBJ1-5
CASSPLGRNQPQHF
>NA|TRBV18|TRBJ2-7
CASSPGADEQYF
>NA|TRBV28|TRBJ1-1
CASSLYLGFEAFF
>NA|TRBV30|TRBJ1-1
CAWSVSGRYTEAFF
>NA|TRBV14|TRBJ2-5
CASSQIQGDGQETQYF
>TRBD1|TRBV11-3|TRBJ1-1
CASSLVGTGEAFF
>TRBD2|TRBV2|TRBJ2-7
CATLGTSGYEQYF
>NA|TRBV7-2|TRBJ2-7
CASSLSDEQYF
>TRBD2|TRBV24-1|TRBJ2-2
CATEAGTSGSGELFF
>TRBD1|TRBV9|TRBJ1-2
CASSVLAGGYASTTNYGYTF
>TRBD2|TRBV5-1|TRBJ2-3
CASSFSRGSTDTQYF
>NA|TRBV29-1|TRBJ2-2
CSVKKTTGHTGELFF
>NA|TRBV15|TRBJ1-1
CATSRGAGSNTEAFF
>NA|TRBV30|TRBJ2-3
CAWSVTGFPTDTQYF
>TRBD1|TRBV5-6|TRBJ1-5
CASSLLTGTNQPQHF
>NA|TRBV14|TRBJ1-2
CASSQGVGSYGYTF
>TRBD1|TRBV2|TRBJ2-7
CASSIPHRGFTSYEQYF
>NA|TRBV5-4|TRBJ2-1
CASSLVVGGDSSYNEQFF
>TRBD1|TRBV19|TRBJ1-3
CASSKWTGSSGNTIYF
>TRBD2|TRBV27|TRBJ2-5
CASSLGALAGEETQYF
>NA|TRBV7-2|TRBJ1-1
CASSFKLNTEAFF
>TRBD2|TRBV30|TRBJ2-7
CAWRSSGRFSYEQYF
>TRBD1|TRBV6-5|TRBJ2-1
CASSSRTGQDEQFF
>TRBD1|TRBV24-1|TRBJ2-7
CATSDRRDRDEQYF
>NA|TRBV28|TRBJ2-3
CASRARGRTSTDTQYF
>TRBD2|TRBV7-2|TRBJ2-2
CASSPLWASGTSNTGELFF
>NA|TRBV7-2|TRBJ1-1
CASSPNRDGRSAFF